This T cell receptor beta chain appears in the sequencing data of a study of PD-1 blockade in classical Hodgkin lymphoma. Time point described: cycle 4 day 1 (C4D1), after six to seven weeks of nivolumab. No patient escaped relapse after autologous stem cell transplantation, and brentuximab vedotin exposure varied. It was by magnetic negative selection that CD4+ T cells were purified from thawed PBMCs. The CDR3 runs to 15 residues. Trimming cost V 5 bases and J 10 bases, with 21 bases left between them. Looked up from germline, CDR1 is LGHNT and CDR2 is FRNRAP. Concerning this clone: What it binds is unknown.

Study conclusions and caveats: Only CD4+ TCR diversity, not CD8+, had risen significantly by C4D1.

Only in-frame clones appear in the TCRdb table, and some are missing; sequencing was by immunoSEQ multiplex PCR. The data hold 10,000 to 15,000 clones, with almost 90% observed a single time. Source: CD4+ T cells from blood, taken before the fourth cycle of nivolumab. The clonotype originates from a human donor with classical Hodgkin lymphoma. The chain has TRBV12-5 and TRBJ2-1; D is undetermined. CDR3 nucleotides: TGTGCTAGTGGTGGACCCGCCGGTTTATGGTGGGAGCAGTTCTTC. This translates into CASGGPAGLWWEQFF.